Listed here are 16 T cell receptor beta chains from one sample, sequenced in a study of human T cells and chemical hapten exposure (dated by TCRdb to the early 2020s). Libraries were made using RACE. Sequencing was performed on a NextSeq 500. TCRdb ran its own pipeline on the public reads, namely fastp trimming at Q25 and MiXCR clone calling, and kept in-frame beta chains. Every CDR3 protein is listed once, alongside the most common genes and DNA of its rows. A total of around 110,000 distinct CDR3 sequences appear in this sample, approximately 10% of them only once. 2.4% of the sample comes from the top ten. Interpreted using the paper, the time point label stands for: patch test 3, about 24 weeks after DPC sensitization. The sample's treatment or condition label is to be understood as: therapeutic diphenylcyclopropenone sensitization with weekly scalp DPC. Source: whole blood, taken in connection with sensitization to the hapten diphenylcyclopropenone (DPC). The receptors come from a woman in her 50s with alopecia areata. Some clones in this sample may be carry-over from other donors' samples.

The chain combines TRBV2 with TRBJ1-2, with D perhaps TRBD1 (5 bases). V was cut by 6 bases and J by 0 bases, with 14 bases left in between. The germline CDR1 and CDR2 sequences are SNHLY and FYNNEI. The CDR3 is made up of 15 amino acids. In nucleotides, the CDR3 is TGTGCCAGCAGAGATCTGGGGGAAGCTAACTATGGCTACACCTTC. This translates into CASRDLGEANYGYTF. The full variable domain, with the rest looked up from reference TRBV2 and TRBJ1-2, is EPEVTQTPSHQVTQMGQEVILRCVPISNHLYFYWYRQILGQKVEFLVSFYNNEISEKSEIFDDQFSVERPDGSNFTLKIRSTKLEDSAMYFCASRDLGEANYGYTFGSGTRLTVV.

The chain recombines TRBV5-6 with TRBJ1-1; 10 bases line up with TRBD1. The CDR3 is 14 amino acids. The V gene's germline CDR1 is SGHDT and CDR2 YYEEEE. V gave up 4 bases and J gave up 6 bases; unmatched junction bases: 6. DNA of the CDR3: TGTGCCAGCAGCCGCCGGGACAGGGGCCCTGAAGCTTTCTTT. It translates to CASSRRDRGPEAFF.

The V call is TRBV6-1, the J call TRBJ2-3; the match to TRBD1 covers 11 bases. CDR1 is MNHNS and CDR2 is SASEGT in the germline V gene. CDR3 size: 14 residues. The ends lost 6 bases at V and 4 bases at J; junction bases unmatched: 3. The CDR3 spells CASRDRGQADTQYF. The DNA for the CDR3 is TGTGCCAGCAGGGACAGGGGGCAGGCAGATACGCAGTATTTT.

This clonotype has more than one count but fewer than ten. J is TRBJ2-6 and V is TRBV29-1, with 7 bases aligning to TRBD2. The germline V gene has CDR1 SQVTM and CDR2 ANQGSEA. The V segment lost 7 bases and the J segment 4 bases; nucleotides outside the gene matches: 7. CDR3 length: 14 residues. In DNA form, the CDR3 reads TGCAGCGCTGGGGCGGGGGAAGGGGCCAACGTCCTGACTTTC. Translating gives CSAGAGEGANVLTF. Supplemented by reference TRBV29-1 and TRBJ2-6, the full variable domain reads SAVISQKPSRDICQRGTSLTIQCQVDSQVTMMFWYRQQPGQSLTLIATANQGSEATYESGFVIDKFPISRPNLTFSTLTVSNMSPEDSSIYLCSAGAGEGANVLTFGAGSRLTVL.

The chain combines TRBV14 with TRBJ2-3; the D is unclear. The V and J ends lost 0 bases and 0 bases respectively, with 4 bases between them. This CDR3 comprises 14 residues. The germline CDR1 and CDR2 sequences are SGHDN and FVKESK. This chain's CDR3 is CASSQDSSTDTQYF. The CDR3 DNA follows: TGTGCCAGCAGCCAAGACTCGAGCACAGATACGCAGTATTTT.

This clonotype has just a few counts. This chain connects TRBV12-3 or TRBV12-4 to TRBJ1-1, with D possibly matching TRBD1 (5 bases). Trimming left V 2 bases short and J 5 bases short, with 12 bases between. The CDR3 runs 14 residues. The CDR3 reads CASSLWAGKTEAFF. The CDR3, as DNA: TGTGCCAGCAGTTTATGGGCAGGGAAAACTGAAGCTTTCTTT.

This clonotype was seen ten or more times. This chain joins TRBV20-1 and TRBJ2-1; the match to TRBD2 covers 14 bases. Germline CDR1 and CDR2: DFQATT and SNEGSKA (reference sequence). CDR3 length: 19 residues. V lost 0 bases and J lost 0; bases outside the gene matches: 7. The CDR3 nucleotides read TGCAGTGCTAGAGAGACTAGCGGGAGGGCCCACCGCTCCTACAATGAGCAGTTCTTC. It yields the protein CSARETSGRAHRSYNEQFF.

DNA for the CDR3: TGTGCCAGCAGTTTTTTCCTGGGGGACAATGAGCAGTTCTTC. Translating gives CASSFFLGDNEQFF. The rearrangement links TRBV27 to TRBJ2-1; D possibly matches TRBD1 or TRBD2 (5 bases each). V lost 3 bases and J 5 bases, leaving 11 bases between the germline ends. Germline CDR1 is MNHEY and CDR2 is SMNVEV (reference sequence). The CDR3 sequence is 14 residues long.

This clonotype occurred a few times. The DNA for the CDR3 is TGTGCCAGCAGCCCTTCGAGTAGCGGGTCCTACGAGCAGTACTTC. Its protein is CASSPSSSGSYEQYF. The genes are TRBV9 and TRBJ2-7; 7 nucleotides line up with TRBD2. The CDR3 consists of 15 residues. V gave up 4 bases and J gave up 1 base; unmatched junction bases: 8. CDR1 is SGDLS and CDR2 is YYNGEE in the germline V gene. The full variable domain, with the rest looked up from reference TRBV9 and TRBJ2-7, is DSGVTQTPKHLITATGQRVTLRCSPRSGDLSVYWYQQSLDQGLQFLIQYYNGEERAKGNILERFSAQQFPDLHSELNLSSLELGDSALYFCASSPSSSGSYEQYFGPGTRLTVT.

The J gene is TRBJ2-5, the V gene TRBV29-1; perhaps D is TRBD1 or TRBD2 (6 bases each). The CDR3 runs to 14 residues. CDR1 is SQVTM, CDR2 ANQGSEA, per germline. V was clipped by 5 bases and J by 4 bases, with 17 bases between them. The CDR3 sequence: CSVNRGPQPETQYF. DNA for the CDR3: TGCAGCGTTAATCGGGGGCCTCAGCCAGAGACCCAGTACTTC. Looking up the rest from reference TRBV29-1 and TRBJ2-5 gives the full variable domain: SAVISQKPSRDICQRGTSLTIQCQVDSQVTMMFWYRQQPGQSLTLIATANQGSEATYESGFVIDKFPISRPNLTFSTLTVSNMSPEDSSIYLCSVNRGPQPETQYFGPGTRLLVL.

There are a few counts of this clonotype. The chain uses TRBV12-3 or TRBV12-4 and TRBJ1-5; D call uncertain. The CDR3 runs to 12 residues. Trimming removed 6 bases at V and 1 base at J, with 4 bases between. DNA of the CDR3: TGTGCCAGCAGGGCCAGCAATCAGCCCCAGCATTTT. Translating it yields CASRASNQPQHF.

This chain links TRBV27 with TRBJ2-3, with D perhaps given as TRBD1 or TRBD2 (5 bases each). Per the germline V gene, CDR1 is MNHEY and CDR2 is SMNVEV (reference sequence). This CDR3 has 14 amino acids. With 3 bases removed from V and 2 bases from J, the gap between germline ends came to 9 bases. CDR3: CASSLGRTTDTQYF. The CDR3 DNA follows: TGTGCCAGCAGTTTGGGACGGACCACAGATACGCAGTATTTT.

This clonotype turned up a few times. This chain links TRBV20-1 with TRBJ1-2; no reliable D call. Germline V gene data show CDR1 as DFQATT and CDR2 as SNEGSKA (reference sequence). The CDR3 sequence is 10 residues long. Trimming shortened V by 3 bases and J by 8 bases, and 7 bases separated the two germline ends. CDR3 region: CSASDRGYTF. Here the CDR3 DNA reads TGCAGTGCTAGTGATCGGGGCTACACCTTC.

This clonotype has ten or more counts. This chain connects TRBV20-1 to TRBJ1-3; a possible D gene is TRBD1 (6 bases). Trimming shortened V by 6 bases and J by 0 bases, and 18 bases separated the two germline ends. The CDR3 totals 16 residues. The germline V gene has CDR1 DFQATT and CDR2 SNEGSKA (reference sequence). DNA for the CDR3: TGCAGTGCCAAAGGGGGGGGAACCAGCTCTGGAAACACCATATATTTT. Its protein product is CSAKGGGTSSGNTIYF.

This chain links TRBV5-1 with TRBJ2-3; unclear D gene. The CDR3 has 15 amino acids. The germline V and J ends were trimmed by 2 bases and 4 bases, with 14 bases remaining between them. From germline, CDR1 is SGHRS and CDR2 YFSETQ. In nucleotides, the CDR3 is TGCGCCAGCAGCTTCGGGCCAGTAGCACCAGATACGCAGTATTTT. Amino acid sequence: CASSFGPVAPDTQYF.

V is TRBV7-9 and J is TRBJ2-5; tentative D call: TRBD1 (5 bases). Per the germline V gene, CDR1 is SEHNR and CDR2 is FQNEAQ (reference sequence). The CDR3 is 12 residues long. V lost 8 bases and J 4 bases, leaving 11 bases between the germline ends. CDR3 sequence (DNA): TGTGCCAGCTCAGGGTCCAGAGAGACCCAGTACTTC. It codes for CASSGSRETQYF.